These 21 T cell receptor beta chains were sequenced from one sample in a study of CD8 T cells in ankylosing spondylitis. TCRdb reprocessed the 5' RACE reads via MiXCR and lists one record per CDR3 protein. The sample consists of 250,000 to 300,000 distinct CDR3 sequences, 20% of them appearing once. What was sequenced was blood, either unsorted or a sorted T cell fraction (not recorded which). All receptors derive from a male donor with ankylosing spondylitis or in good health (not recorded which).

This clonotype appeared a few times. This chain joins TRBV6-2 or TRBV6-3 and TRBJ2-2; 9 nucleotides align to TRBD1. V trimming: 7 bases; J trimming: 0 bases; junction bases outside the gene matches: 6. Germline loops: CDR1 MNHEY, CDR2 SVGEGT. CDR3 length equals 16 residues. The CDR3 DNA reads TGTGCCAGCACCCTTAGACAGGGGGCGAACACCGGGGAGCTGTTTTTT. Translated, it gives CASTLRQGANTGELFF.

This chain links TRBV28 with TRBJ2-2; D unclear. CDR1 MDHEN and CDR2 SYDVKM come from the germline V gene. This CDR3 region has 14 residues. V was trimmed by 1 base and J by 5 bases, leaving 8 bases between them. CDR3 sequence: CASSLSPLTGELFF. The DNA of the CDR3 is TGTGCCAGCAGTTTATCACCGTTAACCGGGGAGCTGTTTTTT.

Only a few counts were recorded for this clonotype. This sequence joins TRBV12-3 or TRBV12-4 and TRBJ1-2; no definite D call. The CDR3 length is 14 residues. V lost 3 bases and J lost 2, with 10 bases in between. CDR3 sequence reads: CASSFSTVNYGYTF. The CDR3 nucleotides read TGTGCCAGCAGTTTTAGTACCGTAAACTATGGCTACACCTTC.

The chain joins TRBV9 to TRBJ1-6; D is perhaps TRBD1 (5 bases). Germline lookup yields CDR1 SGDLS and CDR2 YYNGEE. V was trimmed by 0 bases and J by 5 bases, leaving 12 bases between them. This CDR3 comprises 16 residues. The CDR3 region has the DNA TGTGCCAGCAGCGTAGGCCCAGACAGCGATAATTCACCCCTCCACTTT. This encodes CASSVGPDSDNSPLHF.

The chain has TRBV10-3 and TRBJ2-1, with 11 bases identical to TRBD1. Germline V CDR1 and CDR2: ENHRY, SYGVKD. CDR3 length: 15 residues. Trimming took 3 bases from V and 5 from J; bases not matched to a gene: 3. The chain's CDR3 is CAISERTGGNNEQFF. The CDR3 DNA reads as TGTGCCATCAGTGAAAGGACAGGGGGCAACAATGAGCAGTTCTTC.

This clonotype has just a few counts. V and J are TRBV28 and TRBJ2-2; no clear D. This CDR3 has 15 residues. Germline V gene sequence: CDR1 MDHEN, CDR2 SYDVKM. V was pared by 3 bases and J by 6 bases, with 14 bases between. The CDR3, as DNA: TGTGCCAGCAGTTTTTTCAACCCTACGGCCGGGGAGCTGTTTTTT. Amino acids: CASSFFNPTAGELFF.

This chain links TRBV20-1 with TRBJ2-1, with a possible D match to TRBD1 (7 bases). The CDR3 has 14 amino acids. Trimming shortened V by 6 bases and J by 0 bases, and 12 bases separated the two germline ends. The germline gives CDR1 DFQATT, CDR2 SNEGSKA (reference sequence). This chain's CDR3 is CSAHQGGSYNEQFF. CDR3 bases: TGCAGTGCCCACCAGGGGGGCTCCTACAATGAGCAGTTCTTC.

This clonotype was detected a few times. The chain links TRBV20-1 to TRBJ1-4; possible D gene TRBD1, 5 bases. V dropped 6 bases and J dropped 10 bases, with 24 bases sitting between them. The germline V gene encodes CDR1 DFQATT and CDR2 SNEGSKA (reference sequence). This CDR3 comprises 15 residues. In DNA, the CDR3 is TGCAGTGCCTCGGGACGGAGGACGTTCGTTGGAAAACTGTTTTTT. Translation gives CSASGRRTFVGKLFF.

Many counts were recorded for this clonotype. The chain joins TRBV20-1 to TRBJ1-1; no clear D. This CDR3 spans 15 amino acids. The V end lost 3 bases, the J end lost 1 base, and 15 bases lay between the germline ends. Germline-derived CDR1 and CDR2 are DFQATT and SNEGSKA (reference sequence). CDR3 residues: CSASLPPEGNTEAFF. The CDR3 nucleotides are TGCAGTGCTAGTCTTCCCCCGGAGGGGAACACTGAAGCTTTCTTT.

The CDR3 spells CSVRDRGEKLFF. The CDR3 nucleotides read TGCAGTGTTCGGGACAGGGGCGAAAAACTGTTTTTT. The chain couples TRBV20-1 to TRBJ1-4; TRBD1 matches at 10 bases. The CDR3 spans 12 residues. Germline values: CDR1 DFQATT, CDR2 SNEGSKA (reference sequence). The ends lost 7 bases at V and 8 bases at J; junction bases unmatched: 4.

This clonotype was counted between two and nine times. Compared with germline, one end of the junction differs, possibly owing to a read error. This chain connects TRBV7-2 to TRBJ2-5, with TRBD2 as a possible D gene (5 bases). Per germline, CDR1 SGHTA and CDR2 FQGNSA. The CDR3 extends over 12 amino acids. The CDR3 sequence is CASSLRGLPENF. In nucleotides, the CDR3 is TGTGCCAGCAGCTTAAGAGGGCTCCCGGAGAACTTC.

This chain connects TRBV5-6 to TRBJ2-7, with TRBD2 as a possible D gene (5 bases). Germline V gene data show CDR1 as SGHDT and CDR2 as YYEEEE. V dropped 7 bases and J dropped 2 bases, with 13 bases sitting between them. The CDR3 runs to 13 residues. This CDR3 reads CASGPGETYEQYV. The CDR3 DNA reads as TGTGCCAGCGGCCCCGGGGAAACCTACGAGCAGTACGTC.

With regard to this clonotype: A read error may explain this, as a much larger clone is one base away. The V and J genes are TRBV2 and TRBJ2-7; TRBD1 agrees at 7 bases. Germline-derived CDR1 and CDR2 are SNHLY and FYNNEI. The CDR3 covers 13 residues. The CDR3 sequence is CASRRTGSYEQFV. CDR3 bases: TGTGCCAGCCGGAGGACAGGCTCCTACGAGCAGTTCGTC.

Only a few counts were recorded for this clonotype. This sequence joins TRBV15 and TRBJ2-7; D is unclear. This CDR3 is built from 14 residues. Trimming left V 6 bases short and J 0 bases short, with 12 bases between. Germline-derived CDR1 and CDR2 are LNHNV and YYDKDF (reference sequence). CDR3 sequence reads: CATSLTRSSYEQYV. The CDR3 nucleotides are TGTGCCACCAGTTTGACACGAAGCTCCTACGAGCAGTACGTC.

There are a few counts of this clonotype. V and J are TRBV12-3 or TRBV12-4 and TRBJ1-2; 10 bases are shared with TRBD1. This CDR3 contains 14 residues. Losses at the gene ends were 2 bases for V and 8 bases for J; bases not matched to a gene: 5. CDR3 amino acids: CASSLPGTGDGYTF. As DNA, the CDR3 is TGTGCCAGCAGTTTACCTGGGACAGGGGACGGCTACACCTTC.

V gene TRBV10-3 combines with J gene TRBJ2-7, with D possibly being TRBD1 or TRBD2 (6 bases each). With 10 bases removed from V and 4 bases from J, the gap between germline ends came to 17 bases. This CDR3 is built from 13 residues. Looked up from germline, CDR1 is ENHRY and CDR2 is SYGVKD. The CDR3 bases are TGTGCCACCGGAGGGACAACCCAATACGAGCAGTACGTC. It codes for CATGGTTQYEQYV.

This clonotype was counted at least ten times. J is TRBJ1-1 and V is TRBV12-3 or TRBV12-4, with D hard to call. The CDR3 consists of 14 residues. The V end lost 6 bases, the J end lost 1 base, and 12 bases lay between the germline ends. Written as DNA, the CDR3 is TGTGCCAGCAGAACCTCACAGAAGAACACTGAAGCTTTCTTT. This gives the protein CASRTSQKNTEAFF.

This clonotype occurred a few times. The rearrangement links TRBV4-2 to TRBJ1-3; D not resolved. The V end lost 0 bases, the J end lost 2 bases, and 11 bases lay between the germline ends. Germline V gene lookup returns CDR1 LGHNA and CDR2 YNFKEQ. The CDR3 has 16 residues. The CDR3 loop is CASSQDPTRTGNTIYF. The CDR3 nucleotides are TGTGCCAGCAGCCAAGATCCTACGAGGACTGGAAACACCATATATTTT.

In this sample, this clonotype turned up a few times. This chain links TRBV29-1 with TRBJ2-3; TRBD1 matches at 8 bases. Germline V CDR1 and CDR2: SQVTM, ANQGSEA. The CDR3 has 13 residues. The V segment lost 7 bases and the J segment 6 bases; nucleotides outside the gene matches: 9. The CDR3 is CSARDRQGDTQYF. For the CDR3, the DNA is TGCAGCGCCCGGGACAGGCAGGGGGATACGCAGTATTTT.

This clonotype was seen ten or more times. The rearrangement links TRBV29-1 to TRBJ2-3; possible D gene TRBD1, 5 bases. Looked up from germline, CDR1 is SQVTM and CDR2 is ANQGSEA. The CDR3 covers 13 residues. V lost 4 bases to trimming and J lost 5 bases, with 13 bases between them. The CDR3 here is CSVARNQGDTQYF. The CDR3 bases are TGCAGCGTTGCGCGCAACCAGGGAGATACGCAGTATTTT.

The chain combines TRBV6-1 with TRBJ2-5; the D gene could be TRBD1 or TRBD2 (6 bases each). V lost 6 bases to trimming and J lost 4 bases, with 21 bases between them. There are 16 residues in the CDR3. The germline CDR1 and CDR2 sequences are MNHNS and SASEGT. This CDR3 reads CASSHRGRGASETQYF. CDR3 DNA sequence: TGTGCCAGCAGCCATCGGGGAAGGGGGGCCTCAGAGACCCAGTACTTC.